A selection of T cell receptor beta chains follows, all from one sample in a study of T cell responses to AZD1222 COVID-19 vaccine. The assay was immunoSEQ multiplex PCR, and TCRdb's table has in-frame clones only and misses some. The table includes about 27,000 clones, about 92% detected once. This specimen was peripheral blood, taken 28 days after the second AZD1222 dose. All receptors derive from an adult who received the AZD1222 COVID-19 vaccine. Both conserved end residues are part of each CDR3. D genes are given only for firm matches. Size is stated for part of the rows, as once, few or many counts, or as a class when the clone is expanded.

v_call,clone_size,j_call,d_call,cdr3_nt,cdr3_aa
TRBV20-1,-,TRBJ1-5,-,TGCAGTGCTAGTGTCACAGGACCAAAAAATCAGCCCCAGCATTTT,CSASVTGPKNQPQHF
TRBV28,-,TRBJ2-3,-,TGTGCCAGCAGTTCCGCCAGCGGGAGCACAGATACGCAGTATTTT,CASSSASGSTDTQYF
TRBV27,once,TRBJ1-5,-,TGTGCCAGCAGGACACAGGTGGGGAATCAGCCCCAGCATTTT,CASRTQVGNQPQHF
TRBV18,-,TRBJ1-5,-,TGTGCCAGCTCACCAACGACGAATAGCAATCAGCCCCGGCATTTT,CASSPTTNSNQPRHF
TRBV27,-,TRBJ2-1,-,TGTGCCAGCGGCTACAATGAGCAGTTCTTC,CASGYNEQFF
TRBV5-6,-,TRBJ2-3,TRBD2,TGTGCCAGCAGCGGGAGGGCACTTTCCGATACGCAGTATTTT,CASSGRALSDTQYF
TRBV27,-,TRBJ2-3,-,TGTGCCAGCAGTTCACAGGATACAGATACGCAGTATTTT,CASSSQDTDTQYF
TRBV9,-,TRBJ2-5,TRBD2,TGTGCCAGCACCCGCAGCGGGATCCTCGGGGAGACCCAGTACTTC,CASTRSGILGETQYF
TRBV7-3,-,TRBJ2-1,-,TGTGCCAGCAGCTTTCCGCCGTACAATGAGCAGTTCTTC,CASSFPPYNEQFF
TRBV7-3,-,TRBJ2-1,-,TGTGCCAGCAGCACGACGGGTCAAACCTACAATGAGCAGTTCTTC,CASSTTGQTYNEQFF
TRBV7-2,-,TRBJ2-1,-,TGTGCCAGCAGCGAGAGGGGATCCCTTCAGTTCTTC,CASSERGSLQFF
TRBV30,-,TRBJ1-3,-,TGTGCCTGGAGTGTAACCCCAGGGCTCTCTGGAAACACCATATATTTT,CAWSVTPGLSGNTIYF
TRBV30,-,TRBJ1-5,TRBD1,TGTGCAACAGGACAGGGCAATCAGCCCCAGCATTTT,CATGQGNQPQHF
TRBV28,-,TRBJ1-2,TRBD1,TGTGCCAGCAGTTTAACGTCCCGGACAGGGAGATATGGCTACACCTTC,CASSLTSRTGRYGYTF
TRBV6-4,-,TRBJ2-3,-,TGTGCCAGCAGCCGTACGGGCTCTTCAGATACGCAGTATTTT,CASSRTGSSDTQYF
TRBV6-2/TRBV6-3,-,TRBJ1-1,TRBD1,TGTGCCAGCAGTTACGGGGGACAGGGGAACACTGAAGCTTTCTTT,CASSYGGQGNTEAFF
TRBV7-8,-,TRBJ2-3,-,TGTGCCAGCAGCCCCCAAGATACGCAGTATTTT,CASSPQDTQYF
TRBV6-2/TRBV6-3,-,TRBJ1-1,TRBD1,TGTGCCAGCAGTCGGGACAGCTACACTGAAGCTTTCTTT,CASSRDSYTEAFF
TRBV6-2/TRBV6-3,-,TRBJ2-2,TRBD2,TGTGCCAGCAGTCGTAGCGGGAGCGGGGAGCTGTTTTTT,CASSRSGSGELFF
TRBV28,-,TRBJ1-5,-,TGTGCCAGCAGTTTGGACGGGAATCAGCCCCAGCATTTT,CASSLDGNQPQHF
TRBV5-1,-,TRBJ1-5,TRBD1,TGCGCCAGCAGAACCGGGACAGGGGTCCATTATCCCCAGCATTTT,CASRTGTGVHYPQHF
TRBV29-1,-,TRBJ2-7,TRBD1,TGCAGCGTTCATGAGTCGGGACAGACGTACGAGCAGTACTTC,CSVHESGQTYEQYF
TRBV5-1,-,TRBJ2-1,TRBD2,TGCGCCAGCAGCATAGCGGGAGCGGGGAATGAGCAGTTCTTC,CASSIAGAGNEQFF
TRBV5-1,-,TRBJ2-5,-,TGCGCCAGCAGCTCAGGGGTTGGGAGGGGAGAGACCCAGTACTTC,CASSSGVGRGETQYF
TRBV18,-,TRBJ2-3,-,TGTGCCAGCTCACACACCCCTAGCACAGATACGCAGTATTTT,CASSHTPSTDTQYF
TRBV5-1,-,TRBJ2-7,-,TGCGCCAGCAGCACCAGGGAATCTCACTACGAGCAGTACTTC,CASSTRESHYEQYF
TRBV11-2,-,TRBJ2-7,-,TGTGCCAGCAGTGACACCGGGACATTAGCCTACGAGCAGTACTTC,CASSDTGTLAYEQYF
TRBV12-3/TRBV12-4,once,TRBJ2-2,-,TGTGCCAGCGGACCCTACCCTGGCGGGGAGCTGTTTTTT,CASGPYPGGELFF
TRBV30,-,TRBJ1-4,-,TGTGCCTGGAGTTTCCGGGCGGCGGGCAATGAAAAACTGTTTTTT,CAWSFRAAGNEKLFF
TRBV5-6,-,TRBJ1-1,-,TGTGCCAGCAGCCAGTGGACAGCGAACACTGAAGCTTTCTTT,CASSQWTANTEAFF
TRBV5-5,-,TRBJ2-5,-,TGTGCCAGCAGCCTCCCGGACAGCCTTGGGACCCAGTACTTC,CASSLPDSLGTQYF
TRBV30,-,TRBJ1-5,-,TGTGCCTGGAGTGTGGGAACCCAGCCCCAGCATTTT,CAWSVGTQPQHF
TRBV5-1,-,TRBJ1-6,-,TGCGCCAGCAGCTTGATTAGCGCCAGTGGGAATTCACCCCTCCACTTT,CASSLISASGNSPLHF
TRBV7-2,-,TRBJ1-1,-,TGTGCCAGCAGGACTACAGGGAACACTGAAGCTTTCTTT,CASRTTGNTEAFF
TRBV5-1,-,TRBJ2-3,TRBD1,TGCGCCAGCAGCAGGGACAGGGGGGTTAATACGCAGTATTTT,CASSRDRGVNTQYF
TRBV7-8,-,TRBJ2-1,-,TGTGCCACCAGCTCGGGATCCTCCTACAATGAGCAGTTCTTC,CATSSGSSYNEQFF
TRBV12-5,-,TRBJ2-1,-,TGTGCTAGTGGGCTCTGGGGCAATGAGCAGTTCTTC,CASGLWGNEQFF
TRBV9,-,TRBJ2-5,-,TGTGCCAGCAGCGTAGGGGGGGACATCCAAGAGACCCAGTACTTC,CASSVGGDIQETQYF
TRBV28,-,TRBJ1-2,-,TGTGCCTCCCGGACAGCAAACTATGGCTACACCTTC,CASRTANYGYTF
TRBV27,-,TRBJ1-5,TRBD1,TGTGCCAGCAGTACGGGACAGGGGGCGAGCAATCAGCCCCAGCATTTT,CASSTGQGASNQPQHF
TRBV7-2,few,TRBJ2-2,-,TGTGCCAGCAGCTTACAGACAGGTCAGAACACCGGGGAGCTGTTTTTT,CASSLQTGQNTGELFF
TRBV28,-,TRBJ2-7,-,TGTGCCAGCAGTTTATCTAGTCCAGCGCCCCACGAGCAGTACTTC,CASSLSSPAPHEQYF
TRBV28,-,TRBJ2-5,-,TGTGCCAGCAGTTTATCGGGCGGGTCGAGACAAGAGACCCAGTACTTC,CASSLSGGSRQETQYF
TRBV7-2,-,TRBJ2-5,-,TGTGCCAGCAGCTTCCTGACGACTCGACAGCAAGAGACCCAGTACTTC,CASSFLTTRQQETQYF
TRBV6-5,-,TRBJ2-1,TRBD2,TGTGCCAGCAGAACCGGGACTAGCGGGACCAATGAGCAGTTCTTC,CASRTGTSGTNEQFF
TRBV5-1,-,TRBJ2-1,TRBD1,TGCGCCAGCAGCTTGGGACAGGGGTACAATGAGCAGTTCTTC,CASSLGQGYNEQFF
TRBV3-1/TRBV3-2,few,TRBJ2-7,TRBD1,TGTGCCAGCGGACAGGGTTTCTACGAGCAGTACTTC,CASGQGFYEQYF
TRBV6-4,-,TRBJ2-1,TRBD2,TGTGCCAGCTCAGGTCTAGCGGGACCGAATGAGCAGTTCTTC,CASSGLAGPNEQFF